This note documents a single T cell receptor beta chain sequence. What it binds is not known. These data are taken from a study of shared clonotypes between healthy human individuals. Overall study results and limits: Sampling was confined to blood; repertoires within tissues likely differ. Larger estimated richness was generally seen in naive subsets than in memory subsets.

The CDR3 runs to 15 residues. J lost 3 bases, V lost 4 bases, and 7 bases had no gene match. Germline V lookup: CDR1 SGHRS, CDR2 YFSETQ. Original processing methods: Filtering of immunoSEQ junctional sequences could not match full-length read filtering. Repertoires were generated with immunoSEQ multiplex PCR, while TCRdb's copy carries only in-frame clones and drops some. That table is the source of V, J and clone size, and D and trimming were worked out from the DNA. The sample holds fewer than 1.8 million clones; 98% are singletons and the top ten take over 0.3%. The sequenced material came from naive CD4+ T cells sorted from blood. The subset was: CD45RA+ positively selected. The rearrangement links TRBV5-1 to TRBJ2-7, with 10 bases that match TRBD1. The receptor was derived from a young man in good health. The CDR3 nucleotides read TGCGCCAGCAGCACCGGGACAGGGGTAATCTACGAGCAGTACTTC. Translated: CASSTGTGVIYEQYF.